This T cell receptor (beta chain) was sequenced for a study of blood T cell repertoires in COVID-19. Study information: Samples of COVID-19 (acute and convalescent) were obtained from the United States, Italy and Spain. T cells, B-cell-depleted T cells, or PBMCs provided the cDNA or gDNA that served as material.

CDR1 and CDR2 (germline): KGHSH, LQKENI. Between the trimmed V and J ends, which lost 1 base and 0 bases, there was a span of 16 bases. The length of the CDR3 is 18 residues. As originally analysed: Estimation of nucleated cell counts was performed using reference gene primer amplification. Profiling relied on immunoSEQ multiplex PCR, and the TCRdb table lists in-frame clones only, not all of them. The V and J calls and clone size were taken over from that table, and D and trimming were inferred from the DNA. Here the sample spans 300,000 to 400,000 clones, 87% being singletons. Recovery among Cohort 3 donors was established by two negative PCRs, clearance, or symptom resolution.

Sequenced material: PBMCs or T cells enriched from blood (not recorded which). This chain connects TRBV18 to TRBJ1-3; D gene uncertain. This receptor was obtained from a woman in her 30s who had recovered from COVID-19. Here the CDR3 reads CASSPREGGRNSGNTIYF. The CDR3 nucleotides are TGTGCCAGCTCACCACGAGAGGGCGGACGAAACTCTGGAAACACCATATATTTT.